This entry is about one T cell receptor (beta chain). Its antigen is as yet unknown. The sample comes from a study of cytomegalovirus exposure and HLA in healthy donors. Points from the study as a whole: Diagnosis of cytomegalovirus status made by the classifier reportedly showed high specificity and sensitivity.

Whereas donors were nominally healthy upon sampling, unrecorded immune exposures were probable. This PCR relied on a set of 60 Vbeta primers and 13 Jbeta primers. Clones were sequenced by immunoSEQ multiplex PCR, and TCRdb holds only the in-frame ones, with some missing. The sample includes about 210,000 clones, around 80% seen only once; the top ten take about 0.47%. The material sequenced was PBMCs. The sequence came from a boy younger than 18 in good health and CMV-seronegative.

This CDR3 reads CASSLGQGASNEKLFF. The CDR3 DNA sequence: TGCGCCAGCAGCTTGGGACAGGGGGCGTCTAATGAAAAACTGTTTTTT. The V and J genes are TRBV5-1 and TRBJ1-4; TRBD1 agrees at 10 bases. Germline loops: CDR1 SGHRS, CDR2 YFSETQ. V was pared by 0 bases and J by 3 bases, with 2 bases of the junction left unmatched. The CDR3 extends over 16 amino acids.